These T cell receptor beta chains were read from a single sample in a study of T cells after yellow fever vaccination. MiXCR, applied by TCRdb to the 5' RACE reads, yields one record per CDR3 protein. The sample holds more than 95,000 distinct CDR3 sequences, roughly 8.2% seen once. The sequencing used CD8+ T cells sorted from PBMCs, collected on the day of the yellow fever booster vaccination. These receptor sequences come from a man between 18 and 29 years old who received the YFV17D yellow fever vaccine. Both conserved end residues are part of each CDR3. The D gene is left open where the match is weak. Where a row states a size, it is once, few, many or the class of an expanded clone; other rows omit it.

-	TRBD2	TRBV6-5	TRBJ2-1	CASSSGGGYEQFF	TGTGCCAGCAGTTCCGGGGGGGGCTATGAGCAGTTCTTC
-	-	TRBV29-1	TRBJ1-1	CSTLRSRFRNTEAFF	TGCAGCACACTCCGAAGTAGGTTCAGGAACACTGAAGCTTTCTTT
-	TRBD1	TRBV7-9	TRBJ1-1	CASTITGDREAFF	TGTGCCAGTACAATAACAGGGGATAGAGAAGCTTTCTTT
few	-	TRBV12-3/TRBV12-4	TRBJ2-1	CASSLPGTYNEQFF	TGTGCCAGCAGTCTACCCGGAACCTACAATGAGCAGTTCTTC
many	TRBD1	TRBV20-1	TRBJ1-6	CSARDNAQGANSPLHF	TGCAGTGCTAGAGACAATGCGCAGGGGGCTAATTCACCCCTCCACTTT
few	-	TRBV4-1	TRBJ1-1	CASSQAGLAEAFF	TGCGCCAGCAGCCAAGCAGGGTTGGCTGAAGCTTTCTTT
few	TRBD1	TRBV7-9	TRBJ2-1	CASSWDRGLSTDEQFF	TGTGCCAGCAGCTGGGACAGGGGGTTGTCGACGGATGAGCAGTTCTTC
-	TRBD1	TRBV20-1	TRBJ1-5	CSADRAYQPQHF	TGCAGTGCCGACAGGGCTTATCAGCCCCAGCATTTT
few	TRBD1	TRBV7-8	TRBJ1-1	CASSLDRWDRGLPEAFF	TGTGCCAGCAGCCTGGACCGATGGGACAGGGGGCTGCCTGAAGCTTTCTTT
-	-	TRBV4-3	TRBJ2-1	CASSQGAGPFNEQFF	TGCGCCAGCAGCCAAGGTGCCGGGCCCTTCAATGAGCAGTTCTTC
-	TRBD2	TRBV7-6	TRBJ2-5	CASSLSSGGAQRAQYF	TGTGCCAGCAGCTTATCCAGCGGGGGTGCCCAACGGGCCCAGTACTTC
few	-	TRBV11-1	TRBJ1-4	CASSLAAGGDEKLFF	TGTGCCAGCAGCTTGGCGGCCGGGGGCGACGAAAAACTGTTTTTT
medium-sized	-	TRBV4-1	TRBJ1-5	CASSQGAYRWEQPQHF	TGCGCCAGCAGCCAAGGAGCTTACCGTTGGGAGCAGCCCCAGCATTTT
-	-	TRBV9	TRBJ2-3	CASSVGVGSTDTQYF	TGTGCCAGCAGCGTAGGAGTGGGGTCCACAGATACGCAGTATTTT
many	-	TRBV4-3	TRBJ1-1	CASSQDLGVNTEAFF	TGCGCCAGCAGCCAAGATCTGGGGGTTAACACTGAAGCTTTCTTT
few	-	TRBV11-2	TRBJ2-1	CASSPDYGRTYNEQFF	TGTGCCAGCAGCCCTGACTACGGGCGTACCTACAATGAGCAGTTCTTC
few	TRBD2	TRBV25-1	TRBJ2-1	CASSDLLAGGHNEQFF	TGTGCCAGCAGTGACCTACTAGCGGGGGGGCACAATGAGCAGTTCTTC
few	-	TRBV20-1	TRBJ2-3	CSATRVDTQYF	TGCAGTGCTACCAGGGTAGATACGCAGTATTTT
many	-	TRBV4-1	TRBJ2-3	CASSQVGRASPDTQYF	TGCGCCAGCAGCCAAGTGGGCAGGGCGTCCCCAGATACGCAGTATTTT
few	-	TRBV12-3/TRBV12-4	TRBJ2-7	CASSFGRDSYEQYF	TGTGCCAGCAGTTTTGGCCGTGACTCCTACGAGCAGTACTTC
-	-	TRBV5-5	TRBJ2-7	CASSLVGINYEQYF	TGTGCCAGCAGCTTGGTCGGGATCAACTACGAGCAGTACTTC
-	-	TRBV6-1	TRBJ1-5	CASSIWGNQPQHF	TGTGCCAGCAGTATCTGGGGCAATCAGCCCCAGCATTTT
few	-	TRBV5-1	TRBJ2-6	CASSTDGNRANVLTF	TGCGCCAGCAGCACCGACGGTAATCGGGCCAACGTCCTGACTTTC
-	TRBD1	TRBV27	TRBJ1-5	CASSSTGVGQPQHF	TGTGCCAGCAGTTCCACAGGGGTAGGGCAGCCCCAGCATTTT
-	-	TRBV29-1	TRBJ2-7	CSVAADYEQYF	TGCAGCGTTGCGGCAGACTACGAGCAGTACTTC
many	-	TRBV10-2	TRBJ2-7	CASSETSYEQYF	TGCGCCAGCAGTGAGACTAGCTACGAGCAGTACTTC
few	-	TRBV10-3	TRBJ1-1	CAISGKAMNTEAFF	TGTGCCATCAGTGGGAAGGCAATGAACACTGAAGCTTTCTTT
few	-	TRBV3-1	TRBJ1-2	CASSLQAHGYTF	TGTGCCAGCAGTCTACAGGCCCATGGCTACACCTTC
many	TRBD2	TRBV4-1	TRBJ2-1	CASSQGTSVGLSQFF	TGCGCCAGCAGCCAGGGTACTAGCGTAGGGCTGTCGCAGTTCTTC
few	TRBD1	TRBV30	TRBJ2-7	CAWSVGQGAYEQYF	TGTGCCTGGAGTGTAGGACAGGGAGCCTACGAGCAGTACTTC
many	TRBD2	TRBV6-4	TRBJ2-3	CASSDGAGASDTQYF	TGTGCCAGCAGTGATGGAGCGGGGGCTTCAGATACGCAGTATTTT
few	TRBD1	TRBV7-8	TRBJ1-2	CASSLTQGASLNYGYTF	TGTGCCAGCAGCCTAACGCAGGGGGCGTCCCTGAACTATGGCTACACCTTC
many	-	TRBV5-1	TRBJ2-5	CASSLDGETQYF	TGCGCCAGCAGCTTGGACGGGGAGACCCAGTACTTC
few	-	TRBV6-2/TRBV6-3	TRBJ1-1	CASSNPARGAGNTEAFF	TGTGCCAGCAGTAACCCCGCCCGTGGAGCGGGTAACACTGAAGCTTTCTTT
many	-	TRBV9	TRBJ2-5	CASSVGGTPETQYF	TGTGCCAGCAGCGTTGGGGGAACCCCAGAGACCCAGTACTTC
many	TRBD1	TRBV4-1	TRBJ1-3	CASSQVGQGGNTIYF	TGCGCCAGCAGCCAAGTGGGACAGGGAGGAAACACCATATATTTT
few	-	TRBV12-3/TRBV12-4	TRBJ1-4	CASSLLQGWGLLNEKLFF	TGTGCCAGCAGTCTCCTACAGGGATGGGGCCTCCTTAATGAAAAACTGTTTTTT
few	TRBD2	TRBV7-2	TRBJ2-3	CASSLLAGAPTDTQYF	TGTGCCAGCAGCTTATTAGCGGGGGCCCCCACAGATACGCAGTATTTT
many	-	TRBV20-1	TRBJ1-1	CSARGGEGSLVAFF	TGCAGTGCTAGGGGGGGTGAGGGCTCCCTAGTAGCTTTCTTT
few	-	TRBV7-9	TRBJ1-4	CASRNTGKNEKLFF	TGTGCCAGCAGAAACACGGGGAAAAATGAAAAACTGTTTTTT
-	TRBD1	TRBV10-1	TRBJ1-2	CASSNRDRGLHGYTF	TGCGCCAGCTCCAACCGGGACAGGGGACTCCATGGCTACACCTTC
few	TRBD1	TRBV4-3	TRBJ2-5	CASSQWGDRGSQETQYF	TGCGCCAGCAGCCAATGGGGGGACAGGGGGTCTCAAGAGACCCAGTACTTC
-	-	TRBV5-1	TRBJ1-1	CASSSTGAPEAFF	TGCGCCAGCAGCTCGACGGGGGCCCCTGAAGCTTTCTTT
few	-	TRBV6-5	TRBJ1-1	CASSYSIGGNTEAFF	TGTGCCAGCAGTTACTCGATAGGAGGGAACACTGAAGCTTTCTTT
many	-	TRBV3-1	TRBJ2-3	CASSPRGMGRDTQYF	TGTGCCAGCAGCCCCCGGGGAATGGGGAGAGATACGCAGTATTTT
once	-	TRBV5-4	TRBJ1-1	CASSPGGGYRNTEAFF	TGTGCCAGCAGCCCAGGCGGGGGTTATCGAAACACTGAAGCTTTCTTT